This T cell receptor beta chain emerged from a study of CD8 T cells in Susac syndrome. Negative isolation was used for CD8+ and CD4+ T cells, and FACS enrichment was applied to TEMRA cells. Random hexamers were used to reverse transcribe about 0.45 to 1 ug of RNA. Amplification of the TCR beta CDR3 was carried out by immunoSEQ multiplex PCR, which spanned a total of 54 Vbeta and 13 Jbeta segments. Using its own MiXCR run on the immunoSEQ multiplex PCR reads, TCRdb lists one record per CDR3 protein. In the table there are fewer than 350,000 distinct CDR3 sequences, about 88% of which are singletons. This CDR3 spans 13 amino acids. CDR1 KGHDR and CDR2 SFDVKD come from the germline V gene. The ends were cut back, 7 bases at V and 4 bases at J, with 9 bases in the middle.

The chain joins TRBV24-1 to TRBJ2-2; the D gene could be TRBD1 or TRBD2 (5 bases each). The sequence was obtained from a human donor with multiple sclerosis. Material for sequencing was CD8+ T cells from PBMCs. Here the CDR3 reads CATRVGATGELFF. CDR3 coding DNA: TGTGCCACCAGGGTCGGGGCCACCGGGGAGCTGTTTTTT.